This TCR beta chain was found in a study of T-cell reconstitution after alpha-beta-depleted transplantation in children (dated by TCRdb to between 2015 and 2016). About the full investigation: The study quantitatively tracked T-cell immune reconstitution after TCRalphabeta/CD19-depleted allogeneic hematopoietic cell transplantation in children using TCR repertoire profiling.

The library was built by means of PCR. Data came from an Illumina HiSeq 2500. TCR libraries were prepared with molecular barcoding, using unique molecular identifiers to normalize TCRbeta repertoire quantification. TCRdb reprocessed the public reads (quality trimming at Q25 with fastp, clone calling with MiXCR) and kept in-frame beta chains. Here each entry gathers all rows of one CDR3 protein and keeps the most common genes and DNA. This sample comprises roughly 200,000 distinct CDR3 sequences, roughly 6.6% of them detected only once. Just over 5.5% of the sample comes from the top ten. The CDR3 numbers 15 residues from cysteine through phenylalanine. The read is trimmed to its CDR3 DNA, 45 bases read in frame from base 1. CDR1 SGHTA and CDR2 FQGNSA are derived from the germline V gene. V is trimmed back by 5 bases and J by 0 bases, and the junction contains 3 bases that no gene match accounts for.

The label giving this sample's treatment or condition can be read as: allogeneic hematopoietic cell transplantation with graft depleted of TCRalphabeta T cells and CD19 B cells. The children who served as transplant recipients had been given grafts of TCRalphabeta/CD19-depleted allogeneic hematopoietic cells. This clonotype was seen a few times. Its antigen is currently not known. No base qualities exist here, and no much larger clone lies one base off it. Paper-wide results and their limitations: Hyperexpanded clone frequencies declined over subsequent months; after one year, T-cell counts and TCRbeta diversity were mostly attributed to newly produced T cells. In some patients, the high TCRbeta diversity seen at day 60 was put down to recipient T cells and intrathymic progenitors that had survived conditioning. The apparently early recovery of alphabetaT-cell counts about two months after transplant reportedly depended on only several hundred rapidly expanded clones that came from non-depleted graft cells.

This TCR derives from a boy aged 2 to 10 with acute lymphoblastic leukemia, due to receive a stem cell transplant. The rearranged chain carries TRBV7-2 and TRBJ2-3; 9 central bases correspond to TRBD2. The specimen comprised PBMCs, sampled before TCRalphabeta/CD19-depleted stem cell transplant. The DNA sequence is as follows: TGTGCCAGCAGCGTAACTAGCGGGAGCACAGATACGCAGTATTTT. The translation is CASSVTSGSTDTQYF. The variable domain in full, with residues beyond the CDR3 obtained from the reference TRBV7-2 and TRBJ2-3 genes, is GAGVSQSPSNKVTEKGKDVELRCDPISGHTALYWYRQSLGQGLEFLIYFQGNSAPDKSGLPSDRFSAERTGGSVSTLTIQRTQQEDSAVYLCASSVTSGSTDTQYFGPGTRLTVL.